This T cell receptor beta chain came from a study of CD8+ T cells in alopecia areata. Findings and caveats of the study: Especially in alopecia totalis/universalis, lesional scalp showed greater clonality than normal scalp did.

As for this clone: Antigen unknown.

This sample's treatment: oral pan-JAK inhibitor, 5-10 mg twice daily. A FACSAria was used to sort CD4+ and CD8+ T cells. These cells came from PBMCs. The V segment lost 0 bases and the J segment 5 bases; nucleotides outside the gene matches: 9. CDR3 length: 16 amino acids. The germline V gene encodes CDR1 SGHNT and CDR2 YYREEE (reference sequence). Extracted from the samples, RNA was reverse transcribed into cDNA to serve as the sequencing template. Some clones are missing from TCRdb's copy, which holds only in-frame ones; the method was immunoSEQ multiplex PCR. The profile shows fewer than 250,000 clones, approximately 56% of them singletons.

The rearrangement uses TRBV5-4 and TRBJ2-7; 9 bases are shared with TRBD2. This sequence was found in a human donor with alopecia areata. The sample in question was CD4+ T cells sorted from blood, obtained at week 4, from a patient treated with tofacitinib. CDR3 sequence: CASSLELAGARDEQYF. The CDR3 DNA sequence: TGTGCCAGCAGCTTGGAATTAGCGGGAGCTCGCGACGAGCAGTACTTC. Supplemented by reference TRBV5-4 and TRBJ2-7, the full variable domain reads ETGVTQSPTHLIKTRGQQVTLRCSSQSGHNTVSWYQQALGQGPQFIFQYYREEENGRGNFPPRFSGLQFPNYSSELNVNALELDDSALYLCASSLELAGARDEQYFGPGTRLTVT.